This TCR beta chain originates from a study of long-term antiretroviral therapy in people with HIV. Findings and caveats of the study: ART was followed by higher diversity that remained below transplant donor controls.

The CDR3 is 14 amino acids. The germline CDR1 and CDR2 sequences are MNHEY and SVGAGI. The V end was cut by 4 bases, the J end by 8 bases, with 15 bases between. Samples were assayed with immunoSEQ v3.0 at survey level. TCRdb keeps only in-frame clones here, not all; method: immunoSEQ multiplex PCR. Among around 23,000 clones listed, roughly 80% were seen once. Turning to this clone: The target antigen is unknown.

This chain links TRBV6-5 with TRBJ2-1, with D unresolved. This specimen consisted of unsorted PBMCs, obtained 0.3 years after starting antiretroviral therapy. The receptor comes from a man aged 50-60 years with HIV. CDR3 DNA sequence: TGTGCCAGCAGTTCTACGCTAGGTATGGATGAGCAGTTCTTC. Its translation is CASSSTLGMDEQFF.